The 11 T cell receptor beta chains reported below all come from one sample, sequenced in a study of cytomegalovirus exposure and HLA in healthy donors. A multiplex PCR was run with 60 Vbeta primers and 13 Jbeta primers. Sequencing was performed with immunoSEQ multiplex PCR; in TCRdb, only in-frame clones are kept and a portion is missing. This sample has 100,000 or so clones; 55% to 80% occur once, and the top ten carry around 3.5%. Sequenced sample: PBMCs. Receptors were obtained from a middle-aged man in good health and CMV-seronegative.

This rearrangement joins TRBV4-1 to TRBJ2-1; TRBD2 agrees at 9 bases. J was trimmed by 3 bases and V by 1 base; bases with no gene match: 16. CDR1 and CDR2 (germline): MGHRA, YSYEKL. The CDR3 contains 20 residues. This chain's CDR3 is CASSQAPSTRLAGFYNEQFF. DNA of the CDR3: TGCGCCAGCAGCCAAGCCCCCTCCACTCGCCTAGCGGGGTTCTACAATGAGCAGTTCTTC.

CDR3 protein: CASNERGNYGYTF. CDR3 nucleotide sequence: TGTGCCAGCAACGAGCGGGGAAACTATGGCTACACCTTC. The chain links TRBV7-2 to TRBJ1-2; no firm D call. V lost 7 bases and J 2 bases, leaving 11 bases between the germline ends. The CDR3 is made up of 13 amino acids. Germline-derived CDR1 and CDR2 are SGHTA and FQGNSA.

This clone has a handful of counts. V is TRBV4-2 and J is TRBJ1-2, with 7 bases fitting TRBD1. Germline V gives CDR1 LGHNA, CDR2 YNFKEQ. Trimming removed 5 bases from V and 7 bases from J; junction bases left unmatched: 4. The CDR3 sequence is 12 residues long. The CDR3 sequence: CASSEQGLGYTF. The CDR3 DNA sequence: TGTGCCAGCAGCGAACAGGGGCTTGGCTACACCTTC.

This clone came up once. This chain connects TRBV11-2 to TRBJ2-7; D unclear. CDR1 and CDR2 (germline): SGHAT, FQNNGV. The V gene lost 4 bases and the J gene lost 0 bases, with 7 bases spanning the gap. CDR3 length: 13 residues. CDR3 nucleotides: TGTGCCAGCAGCTCCTTGAGCTCCTACGAGCAGTACTTC. It translates to CASSSLSSYEQYF.

The V call is TRBV5-1, the J call TRBJ2-3; 11 bases are shared with TRBD2. V trimming: 0 bases; J trimming: 0 bases; junction bases outside the gene matches: 6. The germline V gene has CDR1 SGHRS and CDR2 YFSETQ. CDR3 size: 18 residues. In DNA, the CDR3 is TGCGCCAGCAGCTTGGCCGCTAGCGGGGGGTTTAGCACAGATACGCAGTATTTT. Translated, it gives CASSLAASGGFSTDTQYF.

The chain combines TRBV12-5 with TRBJ2-1, with a possible D match to TRBD2 (5 bases). V lost 0 bases and J 11 bases, leaving 8 bases between the germline ends. CDR1 is LGHNT, CDR2 FRNRAP, per germline. There are 12 residues in the CDR3. CDR3 coding DNA: TGTGCTAGTGGTTTGGTAGGAGGAAAGCAGTTCTTC. Translated: CASGLVGGKQFF.

This clone was found a few times. The chain carries TRBV6-4 and TRBJ2-3, with 9 bases lining up with TRBD1. CDR1 MRHNA and CDR2 SNTAGT come from the germline V gene. V lost 6 bases, J lost 3 bases, and 7 bases stayed unmatched. This CDR3 is built from 15 residues. The CDR3 region has the DNA TGTGCCAGCAGCGTTACAGGGGGCGGAACAGATACGCAGTATTTT. It yields the protein CASSVTGGGTDTQYF.

The gene calls are TRBV7-7 and TRBJ1-4; D is unresolved. CDR1 SSHAT and CDR2 FNYEAQ come from the germline V gene (reference sequence). The CDR3 covers 13 residues. V dropped 4 bases and J dropped 8 bases, with 11 bases sitting between them. CDR3 loop: CASSSGFGEKLFF. The CDR3 DNA sequence: TGTGCCAGCAGCTCCGGGTTTGGGGAAAAACTGTTTTTT.

This clone is a singleton in its sample. The chain uses TRBV6-5 and TRBJ2-3; weak D call: TRBD2 (5 bases). The CDR3 runs to 12 residues. The V end was cut by 7 bases, the J end by 2 bases, with 7 bases between. Germline V gene lookup returns CDR1 MNHEY and CDR2 SVGAGI. The CDR3 is CASTGLTDTQYF. CDR3 DNA sequence: TGTGCCAGCACAGGACTCACAGATACGCAGTATTTT.

The rearrangement joins TRBV7-8 to TRBJ2-2; no clear D. The germline V gene encodes CDR1 SGHVS and CDR2 FQNEAQ. This CDR3 region has 13 residues. Trimming removed 5 bases at V and 3 bases at J, with 7 bases between. The CDR3 loop reads CASSPRYTGELFF. CDR3 coding DNA: TGTGCCAGCAGCCCGCGATACACCGGGGAGCTGTTTTTT. The full variable domain, its missing parts supplied by reference TRBV7-8 and TRBJ2-2, is GAGVSQSPRYKVAKRGQDVALRCDPISGHVSLFWYQQALGQGPEFLTYFQNEAQLDKSGLPSDRFFAERPEGSVSTLKIQRTQQEDSAVYLCASSPRYTGELFFGEGSRLTVL.

J is TRBJ2-3 and V is TRBV4-2; 12 nucleotides align to TRBD2. The V gene's germline CDR1 is LGHNA and CDR2 YNFKEQ. This CDR3 spans 17 amino acids. J lost 2 bases, V lost 4 bases, and 7 bases had no gene match. CDR3 loop: CASSRSTSGGPTDTQYF. The CDR3 DNA reads TGTGCCAGCAGCCGCAGCACTAGCGGGGGGCCCACAGATACGCAGTATTTT.